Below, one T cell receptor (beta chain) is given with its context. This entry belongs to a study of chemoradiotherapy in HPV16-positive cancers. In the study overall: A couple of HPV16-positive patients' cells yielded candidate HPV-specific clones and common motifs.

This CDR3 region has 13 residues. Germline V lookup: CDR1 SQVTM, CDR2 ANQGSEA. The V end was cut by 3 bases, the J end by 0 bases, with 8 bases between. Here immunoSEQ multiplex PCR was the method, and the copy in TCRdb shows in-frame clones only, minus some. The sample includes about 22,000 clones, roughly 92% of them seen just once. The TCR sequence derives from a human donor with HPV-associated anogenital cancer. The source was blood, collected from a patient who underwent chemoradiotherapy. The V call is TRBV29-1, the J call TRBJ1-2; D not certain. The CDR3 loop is CSVDDRTNYGYTF. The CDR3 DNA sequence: TGCAGCGTTGACGACCGAACTAACTATGGCTACACCTTC.